This entry features one TCR beta chain sequence. Antigen unknown. The data were taken from a study of OX40 agonist ivuxolimab in advanced cancers. The repertoire was sequenced with immunoSEQ multiplex PCR; TCRdb's copy has only in-frame clones and lacks some. This sample has about 64,000 clones, with around 80% found just once. Study-wide results and limits: CD8+ T cells averaged more expanded clones than CD4+.

The germline gives CDR1 SGHTA, CDR2 FQGNSA. The ends lost 5 bases at V and 3 bases at J; junction bases unmatched: 7. The CDR3 has 15 amino acids. Sequenced material: CD4+ or CD8+ T cells sorted from blood, taken in a trial of the OX40 agonist ivuxolimab. This chain uses TRBV7-2 with TRBJ2-5; 9 bases are a match to TRBD2. The clonotype originates from an adult with an advanced solid tumor such as melanoma, head and neck, liver or kidney cancer. The CDR3 is CASSPRGGQKETQYF. In nucleotides, the CDR3 is TGTGCCAGCAGCCCGCGGGGGGGCCAGAAAGAGACCCAGTACTTC.